These 22 T cell receptor beta chains share one sample of origin, sequenced in a study of long-term antiretroviral therapy in people with HIV. Sequencing relied on immunoSEQ assay v3.0, run at survey level. The protocol was immunoSEQ multiplex PCR, while the TCRdb copy is restricted to in-frame clones and leaves out a portion. The table records about 28,000 clones, around 84% of them present only once. The sample here was unsorted PBMCs, taken 0.4 years after starting antiretroviral therapy. The receptors come from a man aged 18 to 29 with HIV.

The gene calls are TRBV27 and TRBJ1-5; the match to TRBD1 covers 7 bases. After removal of 6 bases from V and 4 bases from J, the junction contained 9 bases not matched to a gene. Germline V lookup: CDR1 MNHEY, CDR2 SMNVEV (reference sequence). The CDR3 extends over 15 amino acids. CDR3 sequence (DNA): TGTGCCAGCAGCCGGGGACAGTTTCCAAATCAGCCCCAGCATTTT. Its protein product is CASSRGQFPNQPQHF.

V and J are TRBV7-6 and TRBJ2-3; the D is unclear. The CDR3 contains 13 residues. Trimming took off 1 base at V and 1 base at J, with 3 bases between the two ends. Germline V gives CDR1 SGHVS, CDR2 FNYEAQ. The chain's CDR3 is CASSLEGTDTQYF. The CDR3 bases are TGTGCCAGCAGCTTAGAAGGCACAGATACGCAGTATTTT.

In this sample, this clone turned up once. The chain uses TRBV28 and TRBJ1-1, with D maybe TRBD1 (5 bases). The CDR3 is 14 amino acids. V dropped 6 bases and J dropped 1 base, with 12 bases sitting between them. Germline V gene data show CDR1 as MDHEN and CDR2 as SYDVKM. In DNA, the CDR3 is TGTGCCAGCAGGATAGGGGACCAGAACACTGAAGCTTTCTTT. Amino acids: CASRIGDQNTEAFF.

This clone was seen only once. The CDR3 is CASSQDLSSYEQYF. As DNA, the CDR3 is TGCGCCAGCAGCCAAGATCTGAGCTCCTACGAGCAGTACTTC. This chain uses TRBV4-3 with TRBJ2-7; D uncertain. CDR3 length equals 14 residues. Trimming cost V 0 bases and J 0 bases, with 6 bases left between them. Germline values: CDR1 LGHNA, CDR2 YSLEER.

The chain employs TRBV7-8 and TRBJ2-1; 14 bases align to TRBD2. The CDR3 runs to 17 residues. CDR1 is SGHVS, CDR2 FQNEAQ, per germline. V lost 5 bases to trimming and J lost 5 bases; unmatched junction nucleotides: 8. CDR3: CASSNRLAGGQDNEQFF. In nucleotides, the CDR3 is TGTGCCAGCAGCAACCGACTAGCGGGGGGGCAAGACAATGAGCAGTTCTTC.

The rearrangement uses TRBV5-6 and TRBJ2-1, with TRBD2 matching 7 bases. Germline V CDR1 and CDR2: SGHDT, YYEEEE. The CDR3 sequence is 15 residues long. V gave up 3 bases and J gave up 4 bases; unmatched junction bases: 7. This chain's CDR3 is CASSWGGMEYNEQFF. CDR3 bases: TGTGCCAGCAGCTGGGGGGGAATGGAGTACAATGAGCAGTTCTTC.

This clone was seen more than once but under ten times. The J gene is TRBJ1-1, the V gene TRBV7-9, with D unclear. Trimming shortened V by 6 bases and J by 3 bases, and 14 bases separated the two germline ends. The CDR3 runs to 14 residues. CDR1 is SEHNR, CDR2 FQNEAQ, per germline (reference sequence). The CDR3 loop reads CASRAPGFYTEAFF. The CDR3 region has the DNA TGTGCCAGCAGGGCCCCGGGATTTTACACTGAAGCTTTCTTT.

V usage is TRBV2 and J usage is TRBJ1-1; D not certain. Germline V gene data show CDR1 as SNHLY and CDR2 as FYNNEI. Trimming cost V 8 bases and J 0 bases, with 7 bases left between them. This CDR3 has 12 amino acids. The CDR3 sequence is CASGKLNTEAFF. DNA of the CDR3: TGTGCCAGCGGTAAGTTGAACACTGAAGCTTTCTTT.

The chain joins TRBV9 to TRBJ2-3; TRBD2 matches 10 bases. Germline V gene sequence: CDR1 SGDLS, CDR2 YYNGEE. Losses at the gene ends were 3 bases for V and 5 bases for J; bases not matched to a gene: 6. This CDR3 has 15 amino acids. CDR3 protein: CASSASGRARDTQYF. The CDR3 bases are TGTGCCAGCAGCGCCAGCGGGAGGGCCAGAGATACGCAGTATTTT.

Only one count was recorded for this clone. The rearrangement uses TRBV9 and TRBJ2-7; the match to TRBD1 covers 7 bases. This CDR3 is built from 14 residues. Looked up from germline, CDR1 is SGDLS and CDR2 is YYNGEE. The J segment lost 5 bases and the V segment lost 1 base, leaving 6 bases of the junction unmatched. The CDR3 loop is CASSVKDRNHEQYF. The CDR3 nucleotides read TGTGCCAGCAGCGTAAAGGACAGGAACCACGAGCAGTACTTC.

The chain employs TRBV7-9 and TRBJ1-1; weak D call: TRBD1 (6 bases). Per germline, CDR1 SEHNR and CDR2 FQNEAQ (reference sequence). The CDR3 contains 16 residues. Trimming shortened V by 5 bases and J by 7 bases, and 23 bases separated the two germline ends. CDR3 loop: CASSLGATGFNGEAFF. CDR3 bases: TGTGCCAGCAGCCTTGGGGCAACAGGGTTTAACGGTGAAGCTTTCTTT.

This clone was found a few times. This sequence joins TRBV9 and TRBJ2-7; D could derive from TRBD1 or TRBD2 (6 bases each). The germline CDR1 and CDR2 sequences are SGDLS and YYNGEE. Deletions cut 4 bases from V and 2 bases from J, with 19 bases between. The CDR3 covers 16 residues. CDR3 sequence reads: CASSPEEGGRAYEQYF. Here the CDR3 DNA reads TGTGCCAGCAGCCCTGAAGAGGGGGGAAGAGCCTACGAGCAGTACTTC.

The chain joins TRBV11-2 to TRBJ1-2; D perhaps matches TRBD1 (6 bases). There are 17 residues in the CDR3. Trimming stripped 3 bases from V and 7 bases from J, with 24 bases between. Germline loops: CDR1 SGHAT, CDR2 FQNNGV. CDR3 residues: CASSFSSGQLVKSGYTF. The CDR3 DNA reads as TGTGCCAGCAGCTTTAGTTCCGGACAGTTGGTTAAGTCTGGCTACACCTTC.

In DNA, the CDR3 is TGTGCCAGCAGTCCTTCGGGCCTAGCGGGATTTCCCGGGGTCATCTACGAGCAGTACTTC. Its protein product is CASSPSGLAGFPGVIYEQYF. The J gene is TRBJ2-7, the V gene TRBV27; 9 nucleotides align to TRBD2. In germline, CDR1 is MNHEY, CDR2 SMNVEV (reference sequence). The ends lost 5 bases at V and 3 bases at J; junction bases unmatched: 23. The CDR3 loop spans 20 amino acids.

The V gene is TRBV7-8, the J gene TRBJ1-2, with TRBD1 matching 12 bases. Germline V gene sequence: CDR1 SGHVS, CDR2 FQNEAQ. V was clipped by 5 bases and J by 8 bases; unmatched bases: 9. The CDR3 runs 15 residues. This CDR3 reads CASSGTGGAGRGYTF. The CDR3 DNA follows: TGTGCCAGCAGCGGGACAGGGGGCGCGGGTCGGGGCTACACCTTC.

The CDR3: CASSMRGHYGYTF. The CDR3 DNA is TGTGCCAGTAGTATGCGGGGACACTATGGCTACACCTTC. The chain couples TRBV19 to TRBJ1-2; a weak D match, TRBD1 (5 bases). The V end lost 3 bases, the J end lost 3 bases, and 8 bases lay between the germline ends. The CDR3 totals 13 residues. CDR1 and CDR2 from the germline V gene are LNHDA and SQIVND (reference sequence).

The chain links TRBV5-5 to TRBJ2-1, with 10 nucleotides matching TRBD1. From germline, CDR1 is SGHKS and CDR2 YYEKEE (reference sequence). The CDR3 is 15 amino acids. With V trimmed by 4 bases and J by 15 bases, 16 bases remained unmatched. CDR3 nucleotides: TGTGCCAGCAGCACCGGGACAGGGGACTACAATCCCTTGTTCTTC. Its protein product is CASSTGTGDYNPLFF.

V and J are TRBV27 and TRBJ1-2; 7 bases align to TRBD1. The CDR3 has 14 residues. Unmatched junction bases numbered 7, after V lost 5 bases and J lost 4 bases. CDR1 and CDR2 (germline): MNHEY, SMNVEV (reference sequence). As DNA, the CDR3 is TGTGCCAGCAGTAGACTGACAGGGTTCTATGGCTACACCTTC. It encodes CASSRLTGFYGYTF.

The V and J genes are TRBV21-1 and TRBJ1-1; the table's TRBD1 call for D was not verified on the DNA. TRBV21-1 is marked as a pseudogene. The CDR3 length is 14 residues. The DNA of the CDR3 is TGTGCCAGCAGCAAAGACAGATCGGACACTGAAGCTTTCTTT. Its translation: CASSKDRSDTEAFF.

V usage is TRBV7-2 and J usage is TRBJ1-2; 8 nucleotides line up with TRBD1. The CDR3 extends over 16 amino acids. The junction had 13 bases not matched to a gene; V was cut back by 4 bases and J by 6 bases. CDR1 is SGHTA, CDR2 FQGNSA, per germline. CDR3 residues: CASSSGGGRPANGYTF. The CDR3, as DNA: TGTGCCAGCAGCTCAGGGGGCGGTAGACCTGCAAATGGCTACACCTTC.

V usage is TRBV11-2 and J usage is TRBJ2-1, with TRBD2 matching over 8 bases. V was clipped by 0 bases and J by 6 bases; unmatched bases: 10. Germline V gives CDR1 SGHAT, CDR2 FQNNGV. The CDR3 has 17 amino acids. The DNA of the CDR3 is TGTGCCAGCAGCTTAGATCTGGTAGCGGGAAGGTTCAATGAGCAGTTCTTC. It yields the protein CASSLDLVAGRFNEQFF.

The chain couples TRBV6-1 to TRBJ1-5, with D uncertain. This CDR3 has 13 amino acids. Germline CDR1 and CDR2: MNHNS and SASEGT. V lost 2 bases, J lost 3 bases, and 5 bases lay in between. The CDR3 loop is CASSETPNQPQHF. Written as DNA, the CDR3 is TGTGCCAGCAGTGAAACCCCCAATCAGCCCCAGCATTTT.